A single T cell receptor beta chain is shown here with its context. Germline CDR1 is SEHNR and CDR2 is FQNEAQ (reference sequence). CDR3 length equals 13 residues. V gave up 5 bases and J gave up 10 bases; unmatched junction bases: 10. Using immunoSEQ multiplex PCR, the repertoire was profiled, and TCRdb retains in-frame clones only, with some absent. The table has about 97,000 clones, approximately 88% seen once. The sample belongs to a study of PD-1 blockade in classical Hodgkin lymphoma. All the patients suffered relapse after autologous stem cell transplantation, and brentuximab vedotin exposure differed.

V usage is TRBV7-9 and J usage is TRBJ1-1; 7 bases map to TRBD1. This clonotype was obtained from a human donor with classical Hodgkin lymphoma. The specimen comprised peripheral blood mononuclear cells (PBMCs), sampled at baseline. The CDR3 DNA follows: TGTGCCAGCAGCGCTGACAGGGAAAGGAGAGCTTTCTTT. This translates into CASSADRERRAFF.